The sequence of this T cell receptor beta chain was determined in a study of cytomegalovirus exposure and HLA in healthy donors. Study details: The roughly 110 validation repertoires were produced on the same platform as the 670 or so repertoires of the first cohort. This was reported in a later analysis.

Of note for this clone: Its antigen is as yet unknown.

The germline gives CDR1 SGDLS, CDR2 YYNGEE. V gave up 0 bases and J gave up 2 bases, with 11 bases separating them. The CDR3 loop spans 16 amino acids. Assay used: immunoSEQ multiplex PCR; TCRdb lists only in-frame clones, some missing. Here the sample spans around 80,000 clones, 85% to 95% being singletons. General study points: CMV antigen specificity of a few CMV-associated chains was confirmed in vitro. The investigators catalogued 150 or so TCR beta chains as cytomegalovirus-associated. Reportedly, cytomegalovirus status was diagnosed with high sensitivity and specificity.

Sequenced: PBMCs. J is TRBJ2-2 and V is TRBV9; D gene ambiguous. The sequence came from a woman younger than 35 in good health and CMV-seronegative. CDR3: CASSVDPGPNTGELFF. The DNA for the CDR3 is TGTGCCAGCAGCGTAGACCCAGGCCCTAACACCGGGGAGCTGTTTTTT. The complete variable domain, with remaining parts taken from reference TRBV9 and TRBJ2-2, reads DSGVTQTPKHLITATGQRVTLRCSPRSGDLSVYWYQQSLDQGLQFLIQYYNGEERAKGNILERFSAQQFPDLHSELNLSSLELGDSALYFCASSVDPGPNTGELFFGEGSRLTVL.